The clone carrying this T cell receptor beta chain was seen many times. Unique molecular identifiers were linked by the library to individual cDNA molecules. In the source study's methods: Samples contained a median of roughly 93,000 TCRs, with a range of about 23,224 to 700,000. A single record per CDR3 protein comes from TCRdb applying MiXCR to the 5' RACE reads. These V and J calls originate from TCRdb's pipeline instead of the authors' own analysis. The data show some 150,000 distinct CDR3 sequences, with around 4.1% seen just once and about 1.3% held by the top ten. The data are from a study of human T cells and chemical hapten exposure. Before extraction, the whole blood was not fractionated, and total RNA was taken from it. This receptor was taken from a female donor in good health.

In DNA, the CDR3 is TGTGCCAGCAGCTCCCACAGGGGCAGCAATCAGCCCCAGCATTTT. It yields the protein CASSSHRGSNQPQHF. The rearrangement joins TRBV7-8 to TRBJ1-5; 7 nucleotides line up with TRBD1. V was pared by 4 bases and J by 1 base, with 4 bases of the junction left unmatched. CDR1 and CDR2 from the germline V gene are SGHVS and FQNEAQ. This CDR3 has 15 amino acids.